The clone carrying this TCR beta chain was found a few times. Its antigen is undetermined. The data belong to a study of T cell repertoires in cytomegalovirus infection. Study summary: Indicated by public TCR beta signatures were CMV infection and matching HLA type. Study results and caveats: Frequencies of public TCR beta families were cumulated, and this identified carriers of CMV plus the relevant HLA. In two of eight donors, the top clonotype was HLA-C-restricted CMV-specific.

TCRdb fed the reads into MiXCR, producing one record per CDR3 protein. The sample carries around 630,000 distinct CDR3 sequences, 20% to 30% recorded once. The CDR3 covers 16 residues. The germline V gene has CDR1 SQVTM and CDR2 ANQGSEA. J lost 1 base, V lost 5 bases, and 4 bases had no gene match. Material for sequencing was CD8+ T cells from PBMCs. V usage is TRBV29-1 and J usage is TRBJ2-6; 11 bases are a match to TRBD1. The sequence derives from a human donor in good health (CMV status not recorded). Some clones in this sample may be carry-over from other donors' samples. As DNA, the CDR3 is TGCAGCGTTCTGGACAGGGGGCCATCTGGGGCCAACGTCCTGACTTTC. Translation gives CSVLDRGPSGANVLTF.